This T cell receptor (beta chain) was retrieved from a study of Ad26.COV2.S vaccination and SARS-CoV-2 variants. Sequencing used immunoSEQ multiplex PCR; TCRdb keeps in-frame clones, though not all of them. The data hold hundreds of thousands of clones, with around 90% observed a single time. The CDR3 is 14 amino acids. Germline-derived CDR1 and CDR2 are SQVTM and ANQGSEA. V lost 4 bases to trimming and J lost 3 bases, with 13 bases between them. The treatment: over 15 received Ad26.COV2.S at low or high dose, single or two shots; roughly five received placebo; per-sample allocation not given. Vaccine and placebo recipients were sampled on day 63 after the first injection.

The sample consisted of peripheral blood, taken in a trial of Ad26.COV2.S vaccine versus placebo. The chain has TRBV29-1 and TRBJ1-3, with D possibly being TRBD1 (6 bases). This sequence originates from a person between 18 and 65 years old who received the Ad26.COV2.S COVID-19 vaccine or a placebo. The DNA for the CDR3 is TGCAGCGTTGGATGGGGGGCGGGTGGAAACACCATATATTTT. Translating gives CSVGWGAGGNTIYF.